One sample yielded the 7 T cell receptor beta chains listed below, sequenced in a study of blood T cell repertoires in COVID-19 (dated by TCRdb to 2019 to 2021). Library method: the immunoSEQ multiplex PCR assay. Not all clones reach the TCRdb copy of this immuneACCESS table, which keeps in-frame sequences only. Checked studies attribute under half of the gap to unresolved V genes and leave the rest unexplained. The sample records under 200,000 clones, around 86% of which are singletons. Of the sample, 0.58% is held by the ten largest clones. What was sequenced was peripheral blood. The receptors stem from a man aged 60 to 69 with COVID-19, enrolled during active disease.

This clone was detected only a few times. CDR3 nucleotide sequence: TGTGCCAGCAGTCCCTTCACGGTAAATGAAAAACTGTTTTTT. Its protein product is CASSPFTVNEKLFF. The rearrangement uses TRBV28 and TRBJ1-4; D is unclear. Trimming took off 5 bases at V and 5 bases at J, with 12 bases between the two ends. The V gene's germline CDR1 is MDHEN and CDR2 SYDVKM. The CDR3 has 14 residues.

The chain has TRBV7-2 and TRBJ1-5; 8 positions match TRBD1. Germline V gene lookup returns CDR1 SGHTA and CDR2 FQGNSA. This CDR3 comprises 18 residues. After removal of 5 bases from V and 0 bases from J, the junction contained 12 bases not matched to a gene. CDR3: CASSRTGTPTYSNQPQHF. The CDR3 coding sequence is TGTGCCAGCAGCCGGACAGGGACGCCTACTTATAGCAATCAGCCCCAGCATTTT. Full variable domain (outside the CDR3, taken from reference TRBV7-2 and TRBJ1-5): GAGVSQSPSNKVTEKGKDVELRCDPISGHTALYWYRQSLGQGLEFLIYFQGNSAPDKSGLPSDRFSAERTGGSVSTLTIQRTQQEDSAVYLCASSRTGTPTYSNQPQHFGDGTRLSIL.

The V gene is TRBV5-1, the J gene TRBJ1-2, with D maybe TRBD1 (6 bases). Per germline, CDR1 SGHRS and CDR2 YFSETQ. V was shortened by 3 bases and J by 7 bases, with 19 bases between the two germline ends. The CDR3 has 15 amino acids. CDR3 sequence reads: CASSWGYLGARGYTF. The CDR3 DNA reads as TGCGCCAGCAGCTGGGGTTACCTGGGGGCGCGTGGCTACACCTTC.

The V gene is TRBV19, the J gene TRBJ1-2; D gene ambiguous. The ends were cut back, 5 bases at V and 2 bases at J, with 12 bases in the middle. This CDR3 has 14 amino acids. CDR1 LNHDA and CDR2 SQIVND come from the germline V gene (reference sequence). Written as DNA, the CDR3 is TGTGCCAGTAGTGTCGGTCCCGTCAACTATGGCTACACCTTC. It yields the protein CASSVGPVNYGYTF.

This chain uses TRBV7-2 with TRBJ2-1, with 10 nucleotides matching TRBD2. Germline CDR1 is SGHTA and CDR2 is FQGNSA. V shed 8 bases, J shed 4 bases, and the junction held 2 bases outside the gene matches. This CDR3 is built from 13 residues. The CDR3 DNA is TGTGCCAGCGAACTAGCGGGGTACAATGAGCAGTTCTTC. It codes for CASELAGYNEQFF.

This sequence joins TRBV29-1 and TRBJ1-5; TRBD1 might be the D (5 bases). CDR1 and CDR2 (germline): SQVTM, ANQGSEA. The CDR3 totals 14 residues. The CDR3 bases are TGCACCAAAAATCGTGGGGCATACTCTCAGCCCCAGCATTTT. Translating gives CTKNRGAYSQPQHF.

This clone was seen only once. The J gene is TRBJ2-3, the V gene TRBV20-1, with D possibly being TRBD1 (6 bases). V was clipped by 5 bases and J by 10 bases, with 13 bases between them. This CDR3 spans 11 amino acids. CDR1 is DFQATT, CDR2 SNEGSKA, per germline (reference sequence). CDR3 region: CSAPNKGAQYF. CDR3 DNA: TGCAGTGCTCCCAACAAGGGGGCGCAGTATTTT.